This TCR beta chain was found in a study of T cell responses to AZD1222 COVID-19 vaccine (dated by TCRdb to the early 2020s). Background for the entire study: AZD1222 recipients with second doses at about 4 weeks or about 12 weeks were pooled, because spike-specific TCR depth and breadth did not differ between schedules. Trial participants were enrolled into age subgroups of 18-55, 56-69 and 70-plus years, which contained approximately 150, 30 and 60 TCR-sequenced participants, respectively. A total of 230 to 250 trial participants underwent TCR sequencing, of whom approximately 210 received two doses of AZD1222 and approximately 25 received two doses of the MenACWY control vaccine.

The CDR3 regions of human TCRbeta chains were analyzed by immunosequencing. The published analysis was carried out like this. TCRs in the repertoires were compared against a reference library of SARS-CoV-2-specific TCRs that had been generated with the MIRA antigen-specificity platform. Breadth was defined as the fraction of unique TCRs that were SARS-CoV-2-associated. Depth was defined as the fraction of total T cells that were SARS-CoV-2-associated. Using the MIRA data, each spike-specific TCR was mapped to the spike region that the TCR reacts to and placed in a CD4 or CD8 class. Log10-transformed breadth and depth values were compared by one-way ANOVA with Sidak's multiple comparisons tests. TCRdb stores this immuneACCESS table with in-frame sequences only. Part of the clones is absent; in the studies checked, under half of the shortfall reflects unresolved V genes, and no reason is known for the rest. V, J and clone size are taken as reported in that table, and D and trimming were inferred from the DNA itself. The sample profile shows roughly 99,000 clones; about 90% of them were found once. 22% of the sample belongs to the ten largest clones.

On the study overall, not on this receptor specifically: Most participants were white British and females outnumbered males, and the authors suggested that clonal diversity may have been underestimated. In the small 56-69-year group, the increase in depth fell short of significance, most likely because of low power. The vaccine-associated CD4 TCRs covered the entire spike protein, and the dominant responses fell in regions 160-218 and 743-854. Reportedly, almost half of the unique spike-specific TCRs recognized epitopes lying outside the regions that are mutated in the B.1.351 and B.1.1.7 variants. No day 14 peak-response samples were available, so repertoires were characterized only after the peak T cell response. After two AZD1222 doses, both the breadth and the depth of spike-specific TCRs were significantly higher than at day 0 and than in MenACWY recipients. Only 5 to 7 AZD1222 recipients were SARS-CoV-2 seropositive at baseline, limiting conclusions about previously exposed vaccinees.

With regard to this clone: The antigen it recognizes is unknown. Per-base quality was not reported, and no clone a single base away is much larger than it.

The CDR3 numbers 13 residues from cysteine through phenylalanine. Only CDR3 DNA remains: 39 bases, in frame from the first base. For CDR1 and CDR2, the germline V gene lists KGHDR and SFDVKD. The trim is 2 bases for V and 0 bases for J, with a gap of 0 bases between the germline ends. The intended sense of this specimen's time point label: baseline before first vaccination. Vaccinee samples were obtained from the UK trials COV001 and COV002, which included a single-blind randomized controlled phase 2/3 trial of AZD1222 (ChAdOx1 nCoV-19) in healthy adults. For TCRbeta chain sequencing, PBMC samples were collected from trial participants at day 0 and at day 28 after the second dose.

The V and J segments used are TRBV24-1 and TRBJ1-4, with the D gene uncertain. Sequencing used peripheral blood, obtained on day 0 of AZD1222 vaccination. The clonotype comes from an adult in good health. At the DNA level, the sequence is TGTGCCACCAGTGATTCAACTAATGAAAAACTGTTTTTT. It is translated as CATSDSTNEKLFF.